The 11 T cell receptor beta chains reported below all come from one sample, sequenced in a study of control samples from healthy donors and cancer patients. Here immunoSEQ multiplex PCR was the method, and the copy in TCRdb shows in-frame clones only, minus some. The top ten clones hold over 5.5% of a sample with a few hundred thousand clones, about 93% of them seen once. Sequences were obtained from PBMCs. The receptor set was obtained from a middle-aged man with head and neck cancer.

The V gene is TRBV11-2, the J gene TRBJ2-1; D ambiguous. The CDR3 length is 13 residues. Between the trimmed V and J ends, which lost 5 bases and 8 bases, there was a span of 13 bases. CDR1 and CDR2 (germline): SGHAT, FQNNGV. CDR3 amino acids: CASSRVGPYEQFF. The DNA of the CDR3 is TGTGCCAGCAGCCGAGTAGGGCCTTATGAGCAGTTCTTC.

Only one count was recorded for this clone. The CDR3 is CASSLTGLAGNNEQFF. The CDR3 DNA follows: TGTGCCAGCAGCTTAACAGGACTAGCGGGGAACAATGAGCAGTTCTTC. The V and J genes are TRBV27 and TRBJ2-1, with 12 bases fitting TRBD2. Trimming cost V 6 bases and J 5 bases; bases outside gene matches: 8. The CDR3 loop spans 16 amino acids. CDR1 is MNHEY, CDR2 SMNVEV, per germline (reference sequence).

The gene calls are TRBV5-6 and TRBJ2-3; the match to TRBD1 covers 8 bases. Germline CDR1 reads SGHDT; CDR2 reads YYEEEE. V shed 4 bases and J 3 bases; nucleotides not matched to a gene: 7. CDR3 length equals 15 residues. The CDR3 bases are TGTGCCAGCAGCCAGACAGGGGATAGTACAGATACGCAGTATTTT. The encoded protein is CASSQTGDSTDTQYF.

The count of this clone is one. The rearrangement uses TRBV4-1 and TRBJ2-5; D possibly matches TRBD1 or TRBD2 (5 bases each). The germline gives CDR1 MGHRA, CDR2 YSYEKL. V was shortened by 0 bases and J by 4 bases, with 12 bases between the two germline ends. This CDR3 spans 15 amino acids. CDR3 DNA sequence: TGCGCCAGCAGCCAAGAAGAGAGGGGAATAGAGACCCAGTACTTC. Translating gives CASSQEERGIETQYF.

The chain has TRBV2 and TRBJ1-2; TRBD1 is a possible D gene (6 bases). Trimming pared 3 bases from V and 8 bases from J, leaving 16 bases between. Germline CDR1 and CDR2: SNHLY and FYNNEI. The length of the CDR3 is 14 residues. CDR3 protein: CASSDRTAAIGYTF. The CDR3 nucleotides read TGTGCCAGCAGTGATAGGACAGCCGCTATCGGCTACACCTTC. Full variable domain (remainder filled in from reference TRBV2 and TRBJ1-2): EPEVTQTPSHQVTQMGQEVILRCVPISNHLYFYWYRQILGQKVEFLVSFYNNEISEKSEIFDDQFSVERPDGSNFTLKIRSTKLEDSAMYFCASSDRTAAIGYTFGSGTRLTVV.

This rearrangement joins TRBV28 to TRBJ1-2; no firm D call. The ends were cut back, 1 base at V and 8 bases at J, with 5 bases in the middle. The germline CDR1 and CDR2 sequences are MDHEN and SYDVKM. The CDR3 consists of 11 residues. CDR3 amino acids: CASSLSRGYTF. The DNA for the CDR3 is TGTGCCAGCAGTTTATCCAGGGGCTACACCTTC.

The chain couples TRBV10-2 to TRBJ1-1, with D unresolved. The germline gives CDR1 WSHSY, CDR2 SAAADI. CDR3 size: 14 residues. Trimming removed 6 bases from V and 0 bases from J, with 11 bases in between. CDR3 nucleotide sequence: TGCGCCAGCAGCTTATATATGCTGAACACTGAAGCTTTCTTT. It specifies CASSLYMLNTEAFF.

This sequence joins TRBV14 and TRBJ1-4, with D tentatively TRBD1 (5 bases). This CDR3 is built from 15 residues. Trimming shortened V by 1 base and J by 7 bases, and 13 bases separated the two germline ends. Germline assignment: CDR1 SGHDN and CDR2 FVKESK. DNA for the CDR3: TGTGCCAGCAGCCAAGGGAGGCAGGGATTTGAAAAACTGTTTTTT. The encoded protein is CASSQGRQGFEKLFF.

V is TRBV9 and J is TRBJ2-5; 7 nucleotides line up with TRBD1. After removal of 4 bases from V and 3 bases from J, the junction contained 6 bases not matched to a gene. The CDR3 has 14 residues. CDR1 is SGDLS and CDR2 is YYNGEE in the germline V gene. CDR3 bases: TGTGCCAGCAGCCCGGGACAGCTCAAAGAGACCCAGTACTTC. This sequence encodes CASSPGQLKETQYF. The full variable domain, with the rest looked up from reference TRBV9 and TRBJ2-5, is DSGVTQTPKHLITATGQRVTLRCSPRSGDLSVYWYQQSLDQGLQFLIQYYNGEERAKGNILERFSAQQFPDLHSELNLSSLELGDSALYFCASSPGQLKETQYFGPGTRLLVL.

The chain combines TRBV6-2 or TRBV6-3 with TRBJ2-7, with 8 bases that match TRBD2. This CDR3 has 14 residues. Trimming at V came to 4 bases and at J to 4 bases, leaving 6 bases not matched to a gene. Germline lookup yields CDR1 MNHEY and CDR2 SVGEGT. CDR3 DNA: TGTGCCAGCAGTTTGAATAGCGGGATATACGAGCAGTACTTC. It yields the protein CASSLNSGIYEQYF.

The chain combines TRBV11-2 with TRBJ2-3; D ambiguous. CDR3 length: 15 amino acids. CDR1 and CDR2 (germline): SGHAT, FQNNGV. The V end lost 0 bases, the J end lost 2 bases, and 9 bases lay between the germline ends. The CDR3 nucleotides are TGTGCCAGCAGCTTAGATCTCGGCACCACAGATACGCAGTATTTT. It translates to CASSLDLGTTDTQYF.